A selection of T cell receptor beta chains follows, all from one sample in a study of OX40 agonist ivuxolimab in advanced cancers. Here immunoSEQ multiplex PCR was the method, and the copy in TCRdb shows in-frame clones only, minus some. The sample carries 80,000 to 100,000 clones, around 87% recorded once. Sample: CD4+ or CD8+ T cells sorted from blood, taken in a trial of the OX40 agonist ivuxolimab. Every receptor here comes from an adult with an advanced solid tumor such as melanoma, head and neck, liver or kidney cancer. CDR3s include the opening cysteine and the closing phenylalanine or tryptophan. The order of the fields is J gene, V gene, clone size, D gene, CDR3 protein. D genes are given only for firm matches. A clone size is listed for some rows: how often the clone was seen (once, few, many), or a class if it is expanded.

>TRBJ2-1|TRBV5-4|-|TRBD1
CASSLAGQQSNEQFF
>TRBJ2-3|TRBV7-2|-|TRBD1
CASSLGTGGPDTQYF
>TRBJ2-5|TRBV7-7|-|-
CASSVDGVKETQYF
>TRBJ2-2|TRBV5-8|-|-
CASSLEPRTGELFF
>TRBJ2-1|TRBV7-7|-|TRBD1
CASSPGPTGGNEQFF
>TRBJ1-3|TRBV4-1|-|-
CASSQEPGLNTIYF
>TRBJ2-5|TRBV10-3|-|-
CATRGPGGWQGQETQYF
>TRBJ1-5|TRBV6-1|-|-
CATLASGNFNQPQHF
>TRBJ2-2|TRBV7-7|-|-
CASSLDRRGNTGELFF
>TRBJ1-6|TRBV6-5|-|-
CASSYSTGLGSPLHF
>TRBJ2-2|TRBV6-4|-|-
CASKVHSANTGELFF
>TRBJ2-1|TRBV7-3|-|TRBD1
CASSLNPGQGSYNEQFF
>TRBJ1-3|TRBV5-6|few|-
CASSPDPGASSGNTIYF
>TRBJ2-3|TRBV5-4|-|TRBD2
CASSRSGASTDTQYF
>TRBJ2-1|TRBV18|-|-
CASSGSDGEQFF
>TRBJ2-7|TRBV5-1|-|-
CASSLVGEAYEQYF
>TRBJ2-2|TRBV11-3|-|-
CASSSTYNTGELFF
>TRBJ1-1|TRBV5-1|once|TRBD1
CASSRGQGNTEAFF
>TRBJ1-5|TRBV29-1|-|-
CSVSMSGGNQPQHF
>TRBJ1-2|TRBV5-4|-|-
CASSFGQINGYTF
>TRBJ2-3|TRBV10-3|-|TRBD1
CAISEGTRQGASDTQYF
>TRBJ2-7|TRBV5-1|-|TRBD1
CASSLRAGGYEQYF
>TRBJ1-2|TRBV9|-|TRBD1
CASSVEWRGPDRF
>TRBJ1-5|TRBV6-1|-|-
CASSESGANQPQHF
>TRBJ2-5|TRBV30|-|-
CAWSVGSLQETQYF
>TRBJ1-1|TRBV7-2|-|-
CASSFEVNTEAFF
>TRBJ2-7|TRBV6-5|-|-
CASKTVSYEQYF
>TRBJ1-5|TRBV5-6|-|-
CASSLDGLGNQPQHF
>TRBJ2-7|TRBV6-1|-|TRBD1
CASSPGQGSNEQYF
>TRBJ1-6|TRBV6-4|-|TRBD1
CASSETGGSNSPLHF
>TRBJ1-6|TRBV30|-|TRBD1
CAWSYRTGSYNSPLHF
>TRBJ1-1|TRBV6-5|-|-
CASSYSENTEAFF
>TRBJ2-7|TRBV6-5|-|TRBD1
CASSQQGNEQYF
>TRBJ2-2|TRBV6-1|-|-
CASRKNREAGELFF
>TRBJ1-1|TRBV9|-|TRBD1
CASSGTQGGNTEAFF
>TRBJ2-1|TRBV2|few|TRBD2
CASNRLAGGSYNEQFF
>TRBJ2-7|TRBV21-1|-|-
CASSIRPTNSYEQYF
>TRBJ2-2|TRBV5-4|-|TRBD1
CASSFTGQGWTGELFF